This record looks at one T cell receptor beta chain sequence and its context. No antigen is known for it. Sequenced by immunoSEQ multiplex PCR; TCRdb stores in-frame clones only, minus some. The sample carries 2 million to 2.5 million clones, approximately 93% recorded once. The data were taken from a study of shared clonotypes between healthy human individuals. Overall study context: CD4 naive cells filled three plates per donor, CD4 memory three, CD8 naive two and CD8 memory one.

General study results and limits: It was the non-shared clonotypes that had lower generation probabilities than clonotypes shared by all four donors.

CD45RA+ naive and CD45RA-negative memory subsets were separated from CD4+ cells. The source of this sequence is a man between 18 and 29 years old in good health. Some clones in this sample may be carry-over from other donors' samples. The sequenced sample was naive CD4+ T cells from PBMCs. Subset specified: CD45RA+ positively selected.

The CDR3 reads CASSPSGGLSSYNEQFF. The CDR3 DNA reads TGTGCCAGCAGCCCCTCGGGTGGTTTGAGCTCCTACAATGAGCAGTTCTTC. This sequence joins TRBV7-8 and TRBJ2-1, with D unresolved. CDR1 is SGHVS and CDR2 is FQNEAQ in the germline V gene. The CDR3 consists of 17 residues. With 5 bases removed from V and 0 bases from J, the gap between germline ends came to 17 bases.